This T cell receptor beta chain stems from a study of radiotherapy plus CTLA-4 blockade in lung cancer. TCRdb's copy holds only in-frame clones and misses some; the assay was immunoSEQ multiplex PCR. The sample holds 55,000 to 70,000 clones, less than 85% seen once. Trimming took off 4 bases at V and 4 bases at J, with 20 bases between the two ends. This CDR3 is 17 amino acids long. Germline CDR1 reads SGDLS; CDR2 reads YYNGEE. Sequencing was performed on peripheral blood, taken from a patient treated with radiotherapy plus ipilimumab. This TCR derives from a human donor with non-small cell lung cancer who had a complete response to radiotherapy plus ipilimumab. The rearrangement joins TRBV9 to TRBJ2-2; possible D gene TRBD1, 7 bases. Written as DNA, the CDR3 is TGTGCCAGCAGCCCCCCTAGCGACAGGGCCCTCACCGGGGAGCTGTTTTTT. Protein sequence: CASSPPSDRALTGELFF.